This entry concerns a single T cell receptor (beta chain). This clonotype showed up just a few times. No cognate antigen has been identified for it. Base quality data are lacking; no much larger clone is found one base away. The source of the sample is a study of low-dose radiotherapy and immunotherapy resistance in tumors (dated by TCRdb to between 2022 and 2023). Study-wide context: Cohort 1 received 0.5 Gy per fraction every 2 weeks, with a prescribed total PTV dose of 6.5 Gy. Cohort 2 received 1 Gy per fraction every two weeks, with a total of 13 Gy over 26 weeks. Patients were given nivolumab as a 240 mg flat dose every two weeks and ipilimumab at 1 mg/kg every six weeks, with both drugs delivered intravenously. Intravenous cyclophosphamide at 200 mg/m2 was administered every two weeks, one day ahead of each radiation and immunotherapy administration. Starting on cycle 1 day 1, patients took 300 mg of aspirin by mouth once a day for four cycles. Trial participants were not randomized into treatment groups. Eight patients were included in the translational analysis: three from the first dose cohort and the first five from the second dose cohort.

Taken from cysteine to phenylalanine, the CDR3 has 13 residues. Only CDR3 DNA remains: 39 bases, in frame from the first base. The germline V gene supplies CDR1 SGHAT and CDR2 FQNNGV. At the junction V is shortened by 5 bases and J by 4 bases, with 10 bases in between. Sequencing took place on an Illumina HiSeq 2500. Superscript III and a set of TRAV- and TRBV-specific primers were used to synthesize first-strand cDNA, so that both TCRalpha and TCRbeta chains were covered. A roughly 19-cycle PCR with Phusion amplified the TCRs, pairing a constant-region primer with the adapter that was attached to the V primers. Isolated mRNA was amplified with the MessageAmp II aRNA Amplification Kit, using an approximately 16-hour in vitro transcription at 37°C. mRNA for TCR sequencing was isolated with the Dynabeads mRNA DIRECT Purification Kit. Indexed Illumina adapters were added in a second Phusion PCR of around 27 cycles, and the PCR products were purified with AMPure XP beads. Concerning the study's data processing: Using custom Perl scripts, TCR sequences that encoded the same protein were pooled, out-of-frame sequences were dropped, and the abundance of each clonotype was calculated. The analysis excluded TCR sequences that were supported by just one read. The metrics used to describe the repertoires included Shannon entropy, Gini index, clonality, richness, and the frequency of TCRs shared between repertoires. In TCRdb, the public reads were trimmed at Q25 with fastp and aligned with MiXCR, with productive beta chains retained. For every CDR3 protein sequence, its rows merge into one entry that carries the most common genes and DNA. The V and J calls and clone size come from TCRdb's table, not from the authors' own analysis. This sample holds 70,000 to 95,000 distinct CDR3 sequences; roughly a sixth were observed only once. Together, the top ten hold less than 3.5% of the sample.

The intended sense of this specimen's time point label: before trial treatment. The donors came from RACIN, which was a single-arm phase I dose-escalation trial that paired nivolumab and ipilimumab with aspirin, low-dose cyclophosphamide and low-dose radiotherapy. Patients with advanced, TIL-negative solid tumors were considered eligible. The sequence was obtained from a male donor with prostate cancer. The sample here was PBMCs, taken before treatment. The chain links TRBV11-2 with TRBJ2-3; no confident D gene assignment can be made. Here is the DNA: TGTGCCAGCAGCCCAGCTTCGGCAGATACGCAGTATTTT. Translated, it gives CASSPASADTQYF.